This T cell receptor beta chain was observed in a study of T-cell memory formation after mild COVID-19. Across the study: In these data, TCR clusters were largely donor specific. Findings and caveats of the study: Researchers report contracting CD4+ clones mostly in CM and EM, with CD8+ clones in EMRA. A second wave expanding day 15 to 37 was CD4+-biased; contracting clones were balanced.

TCR alpha and TCR beta cDNA libraries with sample barcodes and UMIs came from 5'RACE using constant-segment primers. From the 5' RACE reads, TCRdb called clonotypes with MiXCR, one entry per CDR3 protein. The table shows 300,000 to 350,000 distinct CDR3 sequences, with roughly an eighth occurring only once. Germline CDR1 ENHRY, CDR2 SYGVKD. The CDR3 consists of 13 residues. The V end was cut by 0 bases, the J end by 6 bases, with 9 bases between. This clonotype was seen only a few times. Its antigen remains unidentified. This clonotype was obtained from a young man who had mild COVID-19 (a few samples of this study predate the infection). Cell type and time point are not known. The sequencing input was PBMCs or a T cell subset sorted from them (not recorded which). The chain couples TRBV10-3 to TRBJ2-7; D gene uncertain. Here the CDR3 DNA reads TGTGCCATCAGTGAGTCGATAATAGGCGAGCAGTACGTC. Protein: CAISESIIGEQYV.